One sample yielded the 9 T cell receptor beta chains listed below, sequenced in a study of molecular identifiers for immune sequencing clone quantification. TCRdb reprocessed the PCR reads with MiXCR, giving one entry per CDR3 protein. Among about 330,000 distinct CDR3 sequences listed, 24% were seen once. Sequencing was performed on naive CD8+ T cells from blood, with Jurkat cell RNA spiked in. Documented subset: FACS-sorted CD8+CD4-CCR7+CD45RA+ naive T cells. The receptors originated from a human donor in good health. Some libraries in this study had Jurkat cell RNA spiked in.

The gene calls are TRBV29-1 and TRBJ1-1; D gene unclear. This CDR3 has 11 amino acids. V was trimmed by 7 bases and J by 14 bases, leaving 20 bases between them. Germline CDR1 reads SQVTM; CDR2 reads ANQGSEA. In DNA form, the CDR3 reads TGCAGCGCCGCGGGGTCTTCTGCCGCCTTCTTT. Translation: CSAAGSSAAFF.

This clonotype was recorded at least ten times. The chain links TRBV29-1 to TRBJ1-1; D is ambiguous. Germline loops: CDR1 SQVTM, CDR2 ANQGSEA. The CDR3 is 12 amino acids. Trimming shortened V by 7 bases and J by 5 bases, and 14 bases separated the two germline ends. CDR3 nucleotide sequence: TGCAGCGCCGAAGATGCGGGAACTGAAGCTTTCTTT. Its protein is CSAEDAGTEAFF.

This clonotype was seen at least ten times. V usage is TRBV29-1 and J usage is TRBJ2-3, with 13 bases aligning to TRBD2. Germline CDR1 reads SQVTM; CDR2 reads ANQGSEA. This CDR3 spans 16 amino acids. The V segment lost 5 bases and the J segment 6 bases; nucleotides outside the gene matches: 11. CDR3 sequence (DNA): TGCAGCGTTCCGTTTTGGACTAGCGGGGGCTCCGATACGCAGTATTTT. Encoded protein: CSVPFWTSGGSDTQYF.

This clonotype was seen only a few times. The chain has TRBV10-3 and TRBJ2-3; 9 bases agree with TRBD2. The ends lost 9 bases at V and 6 bases at J; junction bases unmatched: 10. Germline V gene data show CDR1 as ENHRY and CDR2 as SYGVKD. The CDR3 has 14 amino acids. CDR3 protein: CAIAREGGRDTQYF. CDR3 nucleotides: TGTGCCATTGCGCGGGAGGGGGGACGGGATACGCAGTATTTT.

About this clonotype: This may be a read error: a much more frequent sequence differs by one nucleotide. CDR3 in amino acids: CASGLASGNTIYF. CDR3 DNA sequence: TGTGCCAGCGGCTTGGCGTCGGGAAACACCATATATTTT. The V call is TRBV5-6, the J call TRBJ1-3; no reliable D call. The CDR3 is made up of 13 amino acids. Germline CDR1 and CDR2: SGHDT and YYEEEE.

The table lists this clonotype with many counts. This chain connects TRBV12-3 or TRBV12-4 to TRBJ1-1; D is possibly TRBD1 (6 bases). The CDR3 extends over 14 amino acids. V lost 3 bases to trimming and J lost 4 bases, with 12 bases between them. The DNA of the CDR3 is TGTGCCAGCAGTTTTCAGGGGCTTGCCACTGAAGCTTTCTTT. It translates to CASSFQGLATEAFF.

This clonotype showed up just a few times. This sequence joins TRBV14 and TRBJ2-3, with TRBD1 matching 7 bases. The CDR3 consists of 16 residues. Germline V gene sequence: CDR1 SGHDN, CDR2 FVKESK. After removal of 0 bases from V and 2 bases from J, the junction contained 5 bases not matched to a gene. CDR3 bases: TGTGCCAGCAGCCAAGATTACGGGACAGCCACAGATACGCAGTATTTT. This gives the protein CASSQDYGTATDTQYF. Looking up the rest from reference TRBV14 and TRBJ2-3 gives the full variable domain: EAGVTQFPSHSVIEKGQTVTLRCDPISGHDNLYWYRRVMGKEIKFLLHFVKESKQDESGMPNNRFLAERTGGTYSTLKVQPAELEDSGVYFCASSQDYGTATDTQYFGPGTRLTVL.

This clonotype was seen more than once but under ten times. The CDR3 does not end in the conserved phenylalanine or tryptophan, so this is likely a read error. This rearrangement joins TRBV4-3 to TRBJ2-7; no firm D call. This CDR3 spans 16 amino acids. The V end lost 0 bases, the J end lost 5 bases, and 17 bases lay between the germline ends. Germline V gene data show CDR1 as LGHNA and CDR2 as YSLEER. The CDR3 spells CASSQEMAQVLNEQYS. The CDR3 DNA reads TGCGCCAGCAGCCAAGAGATGGCCCAGGTTCTGAACGAGCAGTACTCC.

CDR3 sequence reads: CASSLGRRWPAYEQYF. In nucleotides, the CDR3 is TGTGCCAGCAGCTTAGGTAGGAGATGGCCCGCCTACGAGCAGTACTTC. The gene calls are TRBV7-2 and TRBJ2-7; D is unclear. The CDR3 has 16 amino acids. With 1 base removed from V and 2 bases from J, the gap between germline ends came to 15 bases. The germline CDR1 and CDR2 sequences are SGHTA and FQGNSA.